The sequence of this T cell receptor beta chain was determined in a study of T cells in Graves' hyperthyroidism and ophthalmopathy. The study's findings and limits: The authors' 13 V-J model separated ophthalmopathy from stable hyperthyroidism.

Amplified TCR beta CDR3 regions came from RNA transcripts. First-round RT-PCR targeting the TCR CDR3 was performed with the HTBI primer set. TCRdb called the multiplex PCR reads again in MiXCR, with one record for every CDR3 protein. The table has about 600,000 distinct CDR3 sequences, roughly 15% seen once; the top ten hold roughly an eighth. On this clonotype: Its antigen is unidentified.

Germline V gene sequence: CDR1 SGHDT, CDR2 YYEEEE. The CDR3 has 14 amino acids. V was pared by 4 bases and J by 9 bases, with 5 bases of the junction left unmatched. The gene calls are TRBV5-6 and TRBJ1-6, with TRBD1 matching 9 bases. The clonotype originates from a woman between 45 and 60 years old with Graves' ophthalmopathy. Sequenced material: blood. CDR3 residues: CASSDRGASSPLHF. The CDR3 nucleotides are TGTGCCAGCAGCGACAGGGGGGCAAGTTCACCCCTCCACTTT.